These 32 T cell receptor beta chains were sequenced from one sample in a study of regulatory T cells in long-lasting Graves disease. Arm-PCR of CDR3 regions with iRepertoire HTBI primers generated TCR beta libraries. TCRdb passed the multiplex PCR reads through MiXCR, listing each CDR3 protein once. The sample shows just over 600,000 distinct CDR3 sequences, 16% of them seen only once. Specified time point: newly diagnosed GD, antithyroid drugs for less than 3 months. Construction of the TCR library relied on RNA isolated from PBMCs. The sample also formed part of further work on T cells in Graves' hyperthyroidism and ophthalmopathy.

The material was peripheral blood mononuclear cells (PBMCs), obtained at new diagnosis, from a patient treated with antithyroid drugs. The receptors stem from a woman aged 30 to 39 with Graves disease.

This clonotype came up many times. The rearrangement links TRBV27 to TRBJ2-7, with TRBD2 identical over 8 bases. Germline V gives CDR1 MNHEY, CDR2 SMNVEV (reference sequence). V trimming: 3 bases; J trimming: 7 bases; junction bases outside the gene matches: 8. The CDR3 sequence is 14 residues long. As DNA, the CDR3 is TGTGCCAGCAGTTTTTCCGGGGGGGCTTGGGAGCAGTACTTC. Amino acid sequence: CASSFSGGAWEQYF.

In its sample, this clonotype was seen many times. Here the CDR3 reads CATETGTTNTGELFF. In nucleotides, the CDR3 is TGTGCCACCGAGACCGGGACAACGAACACCGGGGAGCTGTTTTTT. The gene calls are TRBV2 and TRBJ2-2; a possible D gene is TRBD1 (6 bases). V dropped 10 bases and J dropped 0 bases, with 15 bases sitting between them. This CDR3 region has 15 residues. The germline V gene has CDR1 SNHLY and CDR2 FYNNEI. Looking up the rest from reference TRBV2 and TRBJ2-2 gives the full variable domain: EPEVTQTPSHQVTQMGQEVILRCVPISNHLYFYWYRQILGQKVEFLVSFYNNEISEKSEIFDDQFSVERPDGSNFTLKIRSTKLEDSAMYFCATETGTTNTGELFFGEGSRLTVL.

This clonotype was counted at least ten times. The chain recombines TRBV3-1 with TRBJ1-2; 7 bases line up with TRBD1. Germline CDR1 reads LGHDT; CDR2 reads YNNKEL (reference sequence). The CDR3 sequence is 15 residues long. V trimming: 4 bases; J trimming: 3 bases; junction bases outside the gene matches: 8. The CDR3 bases are TGTGCCAGCAGCCCCGGACAGGCGCGTGACTATGGCTACACCTTC. This translates into CASSPGQARDYGYTF.

This clonotype was detected a few times. V and J are TRBV3-1 and TRBJ1-6; D is undetermined. Between the trimmed V and J ends, which lost 4 bases and 6 bases, there was a span of 13 bases. CDR1 and CDR2 from the germline V gene are LGHDT and YNNKEL (reference sequence). This CDR3 is 15 amino acids long. The CDR3 protein is CASSLHGGTNSPLHF. The CDR3, as DNA: TGTGCCAGCAGCCTACATGGCGGCACTAATTCACCCCTCCACTTT.

This clonotype was counted a few times. V gene TRBV29-1 combines with J gene TRBJ2-5, with a weak D call TRBD1 (5 bases). V lost 3 bases and J lost 7, with 12 bases in between. The CDR3 length is 12 residues. Germline-derived CDR1 and CDR2 are SQVTM and ANQGSEA. CDR3 DNA sequence: TGCAGCGTTGATAGGGGCCTGGGGACCCAGTACTTC. Amino acids: CSVDRGLGTQYF. The full variable domain, its missing parts supplied by reference TRBV29-1 and TRBJ2-5, is SAVISQKPSRDICQRGTSLTIQCQVDSQVTMMFWYRQQPGQSLTLIATANQGSEATYESGFVIDKFPISRPNLTFSTLTVSNMSPEDSSIYLCSVDRGLGTQYFGPGTRLLVL.

The sample holds many counts of this clonotype. The genes are TRBV10-3 and TRBJ2-7; 10 nucleotides agree with TRBD1. Per the germline V gene, CDR1 is ENHRY and CDR2 is SYGVKD. The CDR3 is 14 amino acids. Trimming removed 8 bases from V and 2 bases from J; junction bases left unmatched: 6. The CDR3 DNA follows: TGTGCCATCTCTAGGGACAGGGGAGCCTACGAGCAGTACTTC. This translates into CAISRDRGAYEQYF.

Regarding this clonotype: A read error is the likely source, as a far larger clone sits one nucleotide away. The V gene is TRBV6-5, the J gene TRBJ1-2, with D uncertain. Germline values: CDR1 MNHEY, CDR2 SVGAGI. The CDR3 runs to 13 residues. The V end lost 2 bases, the J end lost 10 bases, and 14 bases lay between the germline ends. The CDR3 protein is CASSYGFNDDYTF. The CDR3 coding sequence is TGTGCCAGCAGTTACGGGTTTAATGATGACTACACCTTC.

This clonotype was detected only a few times. The rearrangement joins TRBV9 to TRBJ2-7; maybe TRBD1 (5 bases). V was trimmed by 2 bases and J by 0 bases, leaving 12 bases between them. The V gene's germline CDR1 is SGDLS and CDR2 YYNGEE. CDR3 length: 15 amino acids. CDR3 coding DNA: TGTGCCAGCAGCGTCTCGGACATGAACTCCTACGAGCAGTACTTC. Its protein is CASSVSDMNSYEQYF.

This clonotype was seen a handful of times. CDR3 in DNA: TGTGCCAGCAGTTACCACGAGGGGCTCTATGGCTACACCTTC. It yields the protein CASSYHEGLYGYTF. The rearrangement uses TRBV6-9 and TRBJ1-2, with D possibly TRBD1 on 5 matching bases. This CDR3 comprises 14 residues. Germline V gene data show CDR1 as MNHGY and CDR2 as SVAAGI. V lost 3 bases and J lost 4, with 12 bases in between.

This clonotype was detected ten times or more. The chain couples TRBV18 to TRBJ2-7, with 7 nucleotides matching TRBD1. The V gene end was trimmed by 0 bases and the J gene end by 0 bases; junction bases not matched to a gene: 2. Looked up from germline, CDR1 is KGHSH and CDR2 is LQKENI. The CDR3 consists of 15 residues. DNA of the CDR3: TGTGCCAGCTCACCACCGACAGGGATCTCCTACGAGCAGTACTTC. It specifies CASSPPTGISYEQYF. Variable domain in full (rest from reference TRBV18 and TRBJ2-7): NAGVMQNPRHLVRRRGQEARLRCSPMKGHSHVYWYRQLPEEGLKFMVYLQKENIIDESGMPKERFSAEFPKEGPSILRIQQVVRGDSAAYFCASSPPTGISYEQYFGPGTRLTVT.

In the case of this clonotype: This clone may be a read error of a much larger clone one base away. The chain recombines TRBV7-3 with TRBJ2-5, with D perhaps TRBD2 (6 bases). Germline assignment: CDR1 SGHTA and CDR2 FQGTGA. This CDR3 contains 15 residues. The CDR3 coding sequence is TGTGCCAGCGGCTTAATGGCCAGGGAGGTGGAGACCCAGTACTTC. Its translation is CASGLMAREVETQYF.

A few counts support this clonotype. The rearrangement uses TRBV7-2 and TRBJ1-6, with 10 bases aligning to TRBD1. CDR3 length equals 17 residues. The germline gives CDR1 SGHTA, CDR2 FQGNSA. V trimming: 5 bases; J trimming: 6 bases; junction bases outside the gene matches: 10. DNA for the CDR3: TGTGCCAGCAGCCCGTCCCAGGACAGGGGGTTTAATTCACCCCTCCACTTT. Amino acids: CASSPSQDRGFNSPLHF.

V gene TRBV4-1 combines with J gene TRBJ2-1; TRBD2 matches at 7 bases. Looked up from germline, CDR1 is MGHRA and CDR2 is YSYEKL. The CDR3 has 16 amino acids. The ends lost 1 base at V and 3 bases at J; junction bases unmatched: 6. CDR3 in amino acids: CASSQVPSGVYNEQFF. The CDR3 bases are TGCGCCAGCAGCCAAGTTCCTAGCGGAGTCTACAATGAGCAGTTCTTC.

This clonotype was seen at least ten times. V is TRBV11-2 and J is TRBJ1-5; maybe TRBD1 (5 bases). This CDR3 has 14 residues. V gave up 5 bases and J gave up 3 bases, with 11 bases separating them. The V gene's germline CDR1 is SGHAT and CDR2 FQNNGV. DNA for the CDR3: TGTGCCAGCAGCCCAACAGGCTACAATCAGCCCCAGCATTTT. It is translated as CASSPTGYNQPQHF.

This clonotype occurred many times. The CDR3 sequence is CASSFWGDNEQYF. Written as DNA, the CDR3 is TGTGCCAGCAGCTTTTGGGGGGACAACGAGCAGTACTTC. The chain couples TRBV7-2 to TRBJ2-7; D is possibly TRBD1 or TRBD2 (6 bases each). CDR3 length equals 13 residues. The germline CDR1 and CDR2 sequences are SGHTA and FQGNSA. V lost 3 bases and J lost 5, with 11 bases in between. The full variable domain, with the rest looked up from reference TRBV7-2 and TRBJ2-7, is GAGVSQSPSNKVTEKGKDVELRCDPISGHTALYWYRQSLGQGLEFLIYFQGNSAPDKSGLPSDRFSAERTGGSVSTLTIQRTQQEDSAVYLCASSFWGDNEQYFGPGTRLTVT.

This clonotype was seen a handful of times. This chain joins TRBV6-1 and TRBJ2-3, with a possible D match to TRBD2 (6 bases). V was cut by 5 bases and J by 4 bases, with 13 bases left in between. This CDR3 has 14 amino acids. CDR1 and CDR2 (germline): MNHNS, SASEGT. The CDR3 is CASSKRTGADTQYF. Written as DNA, the CDR3 is TGTGCCAGCAGTAAGCGGACGGGAGCAGATACGCAGTATTTT.

J is TRBJ2-1 and V is TRBV19; D not resolved. The CDR3 consists of 12 residues. Germline loops: CDR1 LNHDA, CDR2 SQIVND (reference sequence). V lost 10 bases and J 9 bases, leaving 16 bases between the germline ends. CDR3 loop: CATTGRSGEQFF. The CDR3 nucleotides are TGTGCCACCACCGGCAGGTCAGGTGAGCAGTTCTTC.

The CDR3 reads CSGGQGAFSTGELFF. CDR3 sequence (DNA): TGCAGCGGAGGACAGGGGGCTTTTAGCACCGGGGAGCTGTTTTTT. The genes are TRBV29-1 and TRBJ2-2; 11 positions match TRBD1. This CDR3 contains 15 residues. With 7 bases clipped from V and 4 bases from J, the junction kept 8 bases outside the gene matches. The germline gives CDR1 SQVTM, CDR2 ANQGSEA.

This clonotype has a count of ten or more. The chain has TRBV6-2 or TRBV6-3 and TRBJ1-1; no definite D call. The CDR3 is made up of 14 amino acids. Germline V lookup: CDR1 MNHEY, CDR2 SVGEGT. With 8 bases removed from V and 0 bases from J, the gap between germline ends came to 13 bases. As DNA, the CDR3 is TGTGCCAGCTGTTTCGGAGGAGTGAACACTGAAGCTTTCTTT. This translates into CASCFGGVNTEAFF.

This clonotype was detected ten times or more. V is TRBV28 and J is TRBJ1-5; possibly TRBD1 for D (5 bases). The V gene lost 6 bases and the J gene lost 3 bases, with 15 bases spanning the gap. The CDR3 length is 15 residues. CDR1 is MDHEN, CDR2 SYDVKM, per germline. CDR3 sequence: CASRSGTEPNQPQHF. CDR3 coding DNA: TGTGCCAGCAGGTCCGGGACGGAACCCAATCAGCCCCAGCATTTT. Using reference TRBV28 and TRBJ1-5 for the parts outside the CDR3, the full variable domain is DVKVTQSSRYLVKRTGEKVFLECVQDMDHENMFWYRQDPGLGLRLIYFSYDVKMKEKGDIPEGYSVSREKKERFSLILESASTNQTSMYLCASRSGTEPNQPQHFGDGTRLSIL.

This clonotype appeared a few times. The rearrangement joins TRBV29-1 to TRBJ1-2; no firm D call. V gave up 8 bases and J gave up 8 bases, with 18 bases separating them. Germline values: CDR1 SQVTM, CDR2 ANQGSEA. This CDR3 region has 12 residues. DNA for the CDR3: TGCAGCTCCGGGTGGTGGTTTCTCGGCTACACCTTC. Translated, it gives CSSGWWFLGYTF. Drawing the rest from reference TRBV29-1 and TRBJ1-2, the complete variable domain is SAVISQKPSRDICQRGTSLTIQCQVDSQVTMMFWYRQQPGQSLTLIATANQGSEATYESGFVIDKFPISRPNLTFSTLTVSNMSPEDSSIYLCSSGWWFLGYTFGSGTRLTVV.

With respect to this clonotype: A far bigger clonotype differs at one base, so this is likely a read error. The rearrangement uses TRBV28 and TRBJ1-2; D unresolved. The CDR3 length is 16 residues. Germline V gene data show CDR1 as MDHEN and CDR2 as SYDVKM. CDR3 amino acids: CASSPRSRGESYGYAF. The CDR3 DNA reads as TGTGCCAGCAGTCCTCGGAGCCGCGGGGAGTCCTATGGCTACGCCTTC.

This clonotype was counted at least ten times. The chain couples TRBV28 to TRBJ1-5; D is unresolved. The CDR3 has 11 amino acids. Germline V lookup: CDR1 MDHEN, CDR2 SYDVKM. V gave up 4 bases and J gave up 7 bases, with 5 bases separating them. The CDR3 is CASSSRQPQHF. Written as DNA, the CDR3 is TGTGCCAGCAGTTCTCGGCAGCCCCAGCATTTT.

The genes are TRBV20-1 and TRBJ2-1; D remains ambiguous. V lost 7 bases and J 3 bases, leaving 16 bases between the germline ends. Germline V gives CDR1 DFQATT, CDR2 SNEGSKA (reference sequence). CDR3 size: 14 residues. CDR3 in amino acids: CSVLDIQFYNEQFF. CDR3 in DNA: TGCAGTGTACTCGACATCCAATTCTACAATGAGCAGTTCTTC.

In this sample, this clonotype turned up a few times. This chain connects TRBV29-1 to TRBJ1-1; no clear D. The CDR3 has 10 amino acids. The V gene's germline CDR1 is SQVTM and CDR2 ANQGSEA. Trimming shortened V by 6 bases and J by 6 bases, and 8 bases separated the two germline ends. CDR3 region: CSVGGSEAFF. The CDR3 DNA sequence: TGCAGCGTGGGAGGGTCTGAAGCTTTCTTT. The variable domain in full, with the rest retrieved from reference TRBV29-1 and TRBJ1-1, is SAVISQKPSRDICQRGTSLTIQCQVDSQVTMMFWYRQQPGQSLTLIATANQGSEATYESGFVIDKFPISRPNLTFSTLTVSNMSPEDSSIYLCSVGGSEAFFGQGTRLTVV.

This clonotype was counted between two and nine times. The rearrangement joins TRBV16 to TRBJ2-7; TRBD2 matches at 8 bases. Germline V gives CDR1 KGHSY, CDR2 FQNENV. The CDR3 covers 15 residues. Losses at the gene ends were 3 bases for V and 5 bases for J; bases not matched to a gene: 9. The CDR3 here is CASSHLLAGGHEQYF. Written as DNA, the CDR3 is TGTGCCAGCAGCCATCTCTTGGCGGGAGGCCACGAGCAGTACTTC.

The chain joins TRBV19 to TRBJ1-1; D remains unclear. V was shortened by 1 base and J by 2 bases, with 5 bases between the two germline ends. The CDR3 consists of 13 residues. CDR1 is LNHDA and CDR2 is SQIVND in the germline V gene (reference sequence). The CDR3 loop reads CASSIAPNTEAFF. The CDR3 DNA reads as TGTGCCAGTAGTATAGCCCCTAACACTGAAGCTTTCTTT.

This chain uses TRBV19 with TRBJ2-3, with D possibly TRBD1 on 5 matching bases. The length of the CDR3 is 14 residues. Between the trimmed V and J ends, which lost 6 bases and 2 bases, there was a span of 12 bases. The germline CDR1 and CDR2 sequences are LNHDA and SQIVND (reference sequence). The CDR3 DNA reads TGTGCCAGTAGCCCCAGGGTGGCCACAGATACGCAGTATTTT. Encoded protein: CASSPRVATDTQYF.

The chain has TRBV12-3 or TRBV12-4 and TRBJ2-2, with 7 bases aligning to TRBD1. The V gene end was trimmed by 5 bases and the J gene end by 3 bases; junction bases not matched to a gene: 9. CDR3 size: 16 residues. The CDR3, as DNA: TGTGCCAGCAGTCTGACAGGGATCCGGGACACCGGGGAGCTGTTTTTT. Encoded protein: CASSLTGIRDTGELFF.

This clonotype was counted many times. This chain links TRBV3-1 with TRBJ2-7, with TRBD2 matching 13 bases. CDR3 size: 16 residues. CDR1 is LGHDT, CDR2 YNNKEL, per germline (reference sequence). V lost 1 base to trimming and J lost 2 bases; unmatched junction nucleotides: 2. CDR3 sequence (DNA): TGTGCCAGCAGCCAAGGACTAGCGGGAGGAGCCTACGAGCAGTACTTC. Encoded protein: CASSQGLAGGAYEQYF.

This clonotype has a count of ten or more. This chain links TRBV5-1 with TRBJ1-4, with 10 positions matching TRBD1. Germline V gives CDR1 SGHRS, CDR2 YFSETQ. CDR3 length: 14 residues. V lost 5 bases and J lost 5; bases outside the gene matches: 3. For the CDR3, the DNA is TGCGCCAGCAGACCGGGACAGGGGAATGAAAAACTGTTTTTT. The encoded protein is CASRPGQGNEKLFF.

The CDR3 sequence is CASSSARQGAEAFF. CDR3 nucleotides: TGTGCCAGCAGTTCGGCGCGACAGGGCGCTGAAGCTTTCTTT. J is TRBJ1-1 and V is TRBV6-2 or TRBV6-3; 7 bases match TRBD1. Trimming removed 4 bases from V and 6 bases from J; junction bases left unmatched: 8. Germline values: CDR1 MNHEY, CDR2 SVGEGT. The CDR3 loop spans 14 amino acids.